This record concerns one TCR beta chain sequence. Its antigen is unknown. No per-base quality is available; no much larger clone lies one base away. This same CDR3 is encoded by further DNA sequences in the sample. Each collaborating institution followed its own protocols to collect whole blood in K2EDTA tubes. For TCRbeta analysis, collaborators shipped samples as frozen whole blood, isolated PBMCs, or DNA extracted from either of those sample types. This specimen belongs to a study of blood T cell repertoires in COVID-19 (TCRdb year 2020). About the full investigation: Samples covering the acute and convalescent phases of COVID-19 were provided by collaborators in the United States, Italy and Spain. The repertoires were made available in a free public database intended to serve as a resource for research on the immune response to SARS-CoV-2. The samples were drawn from the first 160 participants of the ongoing ImmuneRACE study and from over 950 subjects provided by 6 global collaborators. The sample metadata nearly always contained a de-identified subject ID, COVID-19 status, age in years and sex. Where available, HLA class I and class II types were taken from metadata supplied by the sample provider and were not determined by assay-based typing. Deeply sampled blood TCRbeta repertoires from subjects exposed to, actively infected with, or recovered from COVID-19 were included in the dataset. The prospective study material was composed of cDNA or gDNA derived from T cells, B-cell-depleted T cells, or PBMCs. General findings and caveats noted by the study authors: Clinical and demographic metadata were provided uncurated, with the amount varying by source and participant.

TCRbeta CDR3 regions were amplified from genomic DNA using the immunoSEQ Assay, a bias-controlled multiplex PCR. In the authors' own workflow: The number of nucleated cells in each sample was estimated from the amplification of reference gene primers within the assay. To quantify the absolute abundance of each unique TCRbeta CDR3 rearrangement, sequence reads were collapsed and filtered. For each sample, productive Simpson clonality was calculated by taking the square root of Simpson's diversity index across productive rearrangements. The table comes from immuneACCESS by way of TCRdb, which keeps in-frame sequences with V and J called. Part of the clones is missing from these tables; in studies checked, under half for an unresolved V gene and the rest for unknown reasons. The D gene and trimming were derived from the DNA, and the V and J assignments and clone size from that table. For this sample there are under 300,000 clones; around 86% appear just once. Under 9% of the sample belongs to the ten largest clones.

From its cysteine to its phenylalanine, the CDR3 spans 14 amino acids. The read is trimmed to its CDR3 DNA, 42 bases read in frame from base 1. The germline V gene sets CDR1 to MNHEY and CDR2 to SVGEGT. V is clipped by 2 bases and J by 2 bases, and the sequence between their germline boundaries is 9 bases long. This clonotype was sampled from a woman in her seventies with active or convalescent COVID-19. Sequences were obtained from peripheral blood. The chain is encoded by TRBV6-2 or TRBV6-3 joined to TRBJ1-2; the best D guess is TRBD1, with 6 bases matching. CDR3 region: CASSYGQGNYGYTF. The DNA reads as follows: TGTGCCAGCAGTTACGGGCAGGGGAACTATGGCTACACCTTC.